The present T cell receptor (beta chain) was sequenced within a study of T-cell reconstitution after alpha-beta-depleted transplantation in children. Germline lookup yields CDR1 MGHRA and CDR2 YSYEKL. The CDR3 loop spans 15 amino acids. V dropped 5 bases and J dropped 0; count of bases not matched to a gene: 4. TCRbeta library preparation incorporated unique molecular identifiers. One entry per CDR3 protein, called by TCRdb with MiXCR from the PCR reads. The sample lists some 240,000 distinct CDR3 sequences, over 9.5% occurring once. This clonotype was counted ten times or more. J is TRBJ2-1 and V is TRBV4-1, with 7 bases matching TRBD1. This clonotype was obtained from a human donor who donated a stem cell graft to a child with SCID. This specimen was PBMCs from the stem cell graft donor, taken from the stem cell graft. The CDR3 spells CASSSDRRSYNEQFF. The DNA for the CDR3 is TGCGCCAGCAGCTCGGACAGGCGCTCCTACAATGAGCAGTTCTTC.